The present T cell receptor beta chain was sequenced within a study of blood T cell repertoires in COVID-19. In the study overall: Spain, Italy and the United States supplied samples that represented acute and convalescent COVID-19. T cells, B-cell-depleted T cells, or PBMCs supplied cDNA or gDNA.

This CDR3 contains 15 residues. The V gene's germline CDR1 is LNHNV and CDR2 YYDKDF (reference sequence). The V segment lost 5 bases and the J segment 6 bases; nucleotides outside the gene matches: 3. As handled by the study authors: Reference gene primer amplification gave estimated nucleated cell counts. The assay was immunoSEQ multiplex PCR, and TCRdb's table has in-frame clones only and misses some. Clone size and the V and J calls come from that table; the DNA yielded D and trimming. The sample lists a few hundred thousand clones, around 88% occurring once. The receptor comes from a woman between 45 and 65 years old with acute COVID-19. This chain links TRBV15 with TRBJ2-1, with 14 bases fitting TRBD2. The sequencing input was PBMCs or T cells enriched from blood (not recorded which). The CDR3 bases are TGTGCCACCAGCGCCGGGACTAGCGGGGGCAATGAGCAGTTCTTC. Its protein is CATSAGTSGGNEQFF.